One T cell receptor (beta chain) is described in this entry. Multiplex touch-down PCR amplified TRB using TRB-A and TRB-B pools in one tube. TCRdb reprocessed the multiplex PCR reads and reports one entry per CDR3 protein, with no DNA. The sample includes 4,000 to 5,000 distinct CDR3 sequences. The data were obtained in a study of T cell clusters in autoimmune cytopenias. TRB was amplified from about 250 ng of peripheral blood genomic DNA per sample. This sample also belongs to another study, concerning T cell repertoires in aging, cancer and after chemotherapy. That work adds: Paired samples before and after chemotherapy came from chronic lymphocytic leukemia patients on fludarabine- or bendamustine-based regimens. In cancer patients, declining TCR diversity with age involved lost richness and lost evenness.

The source is a human donor with chronic lymphocytic leukemia. The donor label of this sample is uncertain. Sequencing was performed on peripheral blood.

CDR3 region: CASTDVLAGLEQYF. The V gene is TRBV6-2 or TRBV6-3, the J gene TRBJ2-7; TCRdb designates TRBD2, a call that cannot be tested without DNA. This CDR3 is 14 amino acids long. Germline CDR1 and CDR2: MNHEY and SVGEGT.